This T cell receptor beta chain was identified in a study of shared clonotypes between healthy human individuals. Background on the study: The plates for each donor numbered three CD4 naive, three CD4 memory, two CD8 naive and one CD8 memory.

Clones were read by immunoSEQ multiplex PCR, and TCRdb kept only the in-frame ones, dropping some. The sample has 300,000 to 400,000 clones; approximately 74% are singletons. Study-level findings and limits: Clonotypes which were not shared had lower generation probabilities than clonotypes that all four donors shared.

The CDR3 runs 13 residues. CDR1 is SGHTA and CDR2 is FQGNSA in the germline V gene. The V and J ends lost 1 base and 4 bases respectively, with 8 bases between them. This clone occurred once. Its antigen is not known. In the same sample, other DNA sequences code for this CDR3. The split of CD4+ cells yielded CD45RA+ naive and CD45RA-negative memory subsets. The receptor was derived from a man aged 25 to 45 in good health. Sequenced input: memory CD4+ T cells sorted from blood. The subset: CD45RA-negative fraction. The V and J genes are TRBV7-2 and TRBJ2-7; D ambiguous. CDR3 loop: CASSLGLGYEQYF. In nucleotides, the CDR3 is TGTGCCAGCAGCTTAGGTCTCGGTTACGAGCAGTACTTC.